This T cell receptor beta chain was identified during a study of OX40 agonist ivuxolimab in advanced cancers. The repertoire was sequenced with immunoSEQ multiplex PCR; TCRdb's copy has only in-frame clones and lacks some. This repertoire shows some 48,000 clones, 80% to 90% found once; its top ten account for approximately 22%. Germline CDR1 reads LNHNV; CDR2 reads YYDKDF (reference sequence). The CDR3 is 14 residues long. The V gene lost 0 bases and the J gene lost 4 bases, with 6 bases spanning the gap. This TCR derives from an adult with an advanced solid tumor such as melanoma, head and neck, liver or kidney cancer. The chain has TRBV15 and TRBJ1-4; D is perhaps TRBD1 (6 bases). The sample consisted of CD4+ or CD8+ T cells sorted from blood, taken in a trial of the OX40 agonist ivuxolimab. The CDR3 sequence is CATSRDRGNEKLFF. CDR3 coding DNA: TGTGCCACCAGCAGAGACAGGGGTAATGAAAAACTGTTTTTT.